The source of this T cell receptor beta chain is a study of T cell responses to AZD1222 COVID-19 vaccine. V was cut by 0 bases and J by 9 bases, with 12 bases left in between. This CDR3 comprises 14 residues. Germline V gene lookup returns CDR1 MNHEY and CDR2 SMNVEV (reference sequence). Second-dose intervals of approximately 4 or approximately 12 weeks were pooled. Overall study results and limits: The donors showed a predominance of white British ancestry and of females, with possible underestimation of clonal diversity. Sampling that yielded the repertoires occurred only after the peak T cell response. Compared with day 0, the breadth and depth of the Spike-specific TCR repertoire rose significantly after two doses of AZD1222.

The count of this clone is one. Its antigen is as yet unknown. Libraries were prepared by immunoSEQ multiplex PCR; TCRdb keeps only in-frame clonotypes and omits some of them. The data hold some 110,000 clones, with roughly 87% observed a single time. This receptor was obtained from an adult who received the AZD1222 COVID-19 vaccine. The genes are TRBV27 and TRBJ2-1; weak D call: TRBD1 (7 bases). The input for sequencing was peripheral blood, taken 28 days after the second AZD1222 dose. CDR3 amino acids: CASSLSLQGGEQFF. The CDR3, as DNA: TGTGCCAGCAGTTTATCGTTGCAGGGGGGTGAGCAGTTCTTC.